One and the same sample provided the 26 T cell receptor beta chains below, sequenced in a study of T cells in Graves' hyperthyroidism and ophthalmopathy. Template material for amplifying TCR beta CDR3 regions consisted of RNA transcripts. HTBI primers were the set used in a first-round RT-PCR of the TCR CDR3. TCRdb redid the calling of the multiplex PCR reads with MiXCR, one entry per CDR3 protein. This table holds 650,000 to 800,000 distinct CDR3 sequences, 45% found once. The sample comprised peripheral blood or thyroid tissue (not recorded which). The receptor source for this set is an adult man with Graves' disease, either hyperthyroidism or ophthalmopathy (not recorded which).

This chain links TRBV7-9 with TRBJ2-5; D gene unclear. There are 14 residues in the CDR3. Trimming took 5 bases from V and 1 from J, leaving 11 bases between them. Germline CDR1 SEHNR, CDR2 FQNEAQ (reference sequence). CDR3 sequence (DNA): TGTGCCAGCAGCCGGCCTGGGGTCCAAGAGACCCAGTACTTC. Amino acids: CASSRPGVQETQYF.

The chain recombines TRBV20-1 with TRBJ1-2, with D perhaps TRBD1 (5 bases). V was clipped by 3 bases and J by 13 bases, with 21 bases between them. This CDR3 has 13 amino acids. In germline, CDR1 is DFQATT, CDR2 SNEGSKA (reference sequence). The CDR3 reads CSARQYPDNEITF. The CDR3 bases are TGCAGTGCTAGGCAATATCCGGACAATGAAATCACCTTC.

This clonotype was detected a few times. The chain uses TRBV5-1 and TRBJ2-5; 12 bases match TRBD1. V gave up 3 bases and J gave up 2 bases; unmatched junction bases: 2. CDR1 is SGHRS, CDR2 YFSETQ, per germline. This CDR3 contains 15 residues. CDR3 in amino acids: CASSSGQGAQETQYF. The DNA for the CDR3 is TGCGCCAGCAGCTCGGGACAGGGGGCTCAAGAGACCCAGTACTTC.

This chain uses TRBV6-1 with TRBJ1-1; D possibly corresponds to TRBD1 (5 bases). The V gene lost 2 bases and the J gene lost 4 bases, with 14 bases spanning the gap. This CDR3 contains 15 residues. In germline, CDR1 is MNHNS, CDR2 SASEGT. CDR3 nucleotide sequence: TGTGCCAGCAGTGAATTGGGCAGGGTGGGCACTGAAGCTTTCTTT. This gives the protein CASSELGRVGTEAFF.

This clonotype was counted at least ten times. V is TRBV24-1 and J is TRBJ2-2; 7 bases align to TRBD1. With 5 bases clipped from V and 6 bases from J, the junction kept 5 bases outside the gene matches. Per germline, CDR1 KGHDR and CDR2 SFDVKD. The CDR3 has 14 residues. In DNA, the CDR3 is TGTGCCACCAGTGTCAATCAGGGGGCCGGGGAGCTGTTTTTT. This encodes CATSVNQGAGELFF.

This clonotype was seen many times. The rearrangement links TRBV7-8 to TRBJ2-7, with 8 bases identical to TRBD1. This CDR3 region has 16 residues. Losses at the gene ends were 3 bases for V and 2 bases for J; bases not matched to a gene: 9. Germline V gene lookup returns CDR1 SGHVS and CDR2 FQNEAQ. CDR3 nucleotides: TGTGCCAGCAGCTTGAAACCGTTGGGACAGGCCTACGAGCAGTACTTC. Protein product: CASSLKPLGQAYEQYF.

The rearrangement joins TRBV19 to TRBJ1-5, with 11 bases matching TRBD1. Germline V gene lookup returns CDR1 LNHDA and CDR2 SQIVND (reference sequence). This CDR3 comprises 15 residues. J was trimmed by 9 bases and V by 1 base; bases with no gene match: 5. The CDR3 nucleotides are TGTGCCAGTAGTATAGTTGGACAGGGGGCCCCGCCCCAGCATTTT. The encoded protein is CASSIVGQGAPPQHF.

The J gene is TRBJ2-7, the V gene TRBV7-3; the match to TRBD1 covers 8 bases. Germline values: CDR1 SGHTA, CDR2 FQGTGA. This CDR3 contains 16 residues. The V gene end was trimmed by 2 bases and the J gene end by 1 base; junction bases not matched to a gene: 7. CDR3: CASSLGVGTGSYEQYF. The CDR3 DNA sequence: TGTGCCAGCAGCTTAGGGGTTGGGACAGGATCCTACGAGCAGTACTTC.

The rearrangement uses TRBV20-1 and TRBJ1-1, with D uncertain. Trimming left V 3 bases short and J 3 bases short, with 8 bases between. This CDR3 spans 12 amino acids. Germline V gives CDR1 DFQATT, CDR2 SNEGSKA (reference sequence). The CDR3 DNA is TGCAGTGCTAGTAGTCGGTACACTGAAGCTTTCTTT. This translates into CSASSRYTEAFF.

This clonotype was seen at least ten times. The CDR3 here is CATSQTSGIVETQYF. For the CDR3, the DNA is TGTGCCACCAGCCAGACTAGCGGGATTGTGGAGACCCAGTACTTC. J is TRBJ2-5 and V is TRBV24-1; 11 positions agree with TRBD2. The germline CDR1 and CDR2 sequences are KGHDR and SFDVKD. This CDR3 is 15 amino acids long. The J segment lost 5 bases and the V segment lost 7 bases, leaving 8 bases of the junction unmatched.

Concerning this clonotype: A much larger clone differs from this one at a single base, so this may be a read error. This chain joins TRBV9 and TRBJ2-7, with D tentatively TRBD1 (6 bases). Germline V gene sequence: CDR1 SGDLS, CDR2 YYNGEE. The CDR3 totals 14 residues. V gave up 2 bases and J gave up 6 bases, with 15 bases separating them. CDR3 DNA sequence: TGTGCCAGCAGCGTCGAACCAGGGGCCTGCGAGCAGTACTTC. The encoded protein is CASSVEPGACEQYF.

The chain joins TRBV7-8 to TRBJ1-3; D is unresolved. Trimming shortened V by 1 base and J by 4 bases, and 8 bases separated the two germline ends. CDR3 size: 14 residues. Germline lookup yields CDR1 SGHVS and CDR2 FQNEAQ. In DNA, the CDR3 is TGTGCCAGCAGCTTAGAACAGATCGGAAACACCATATATTTT. It is translated as CASSLEQIGNTIYF. The whole variable domain, remainder taken from reference TRBV7-8 and TRBJ1-3, is GAGVSQSPRYKVAKRGQDVALRCDPISGHVSLFWYQQALGQGPEFLTYFQNEAQLDKSGLPSDRFFAERPEGSVSTLKIQRTQQEDSAVYLCASSLEQIGNTIYFGEGSWLTVV.

A word on this clonotype: A read error may produce the germline difference seen at one junction end. V gene TRBV2 combines with J gene TRBJ1-5; 10 bases fit TRBD1. The CDR3 runs 17 residues. CDR1 and CDR2 from the germline V gene are SNHLY and FYNNEI. CDR3 sequence reads: CASSQDIAGQGHQPQHF. CDR3 in DNA: TGCGCCAGCAGCCAAGATATTGCGGGACAGGGGCATCAGCCCCAGCATTTT. The whole variable domain, filled in from reference TRBV2 and TRBJ1-5, reads EPEVTQTPSHQVTQMGQEVILRCVPISNHLYFYWYRQILGQKVEFLVSFYNNEISEKSEIFDDQFSVERPDGSNFTLKIRSTKLEDSAMYFCASSQDIAGQGHQPQHFGDGTRLSIL.

Turning to this clonotype: One base away lies a much larger clone, so this may be a sequencing read error. The rearrangement joins TRBV10-3 to TRBJ1-6; TRBD1 matches 7 bases. V lost 5 bases to trimming and J lost 10 bases; unmatched junction nucleotides: 5. This CDR3 is 13 amino acids long. Germline lookup yields CDR1 ENHRY and CDR2 SYGVKD. The CDR3 region is CAISRQGTSPLHF. DNA of the CDR3: TGTGCCATCAGTAGACAGGGCACCTCACCCCTCCACTTT.

The chain employs TRBV9 and TRBJ2-7, with D possibly TRBD2 on 7 matching bases. V was shortened by 4 bases and J by 6 bases, with 23 bases between the two germline ends. Germline V CDR1 and CDR2: SGDLS, YYNGEE. The CDR3 contains 16 residues. CDR3 sequence: CASSPSWGGLGGEQYF. The CDR3 DNA follows: TGTGCCAGCAGCCCAAGTTGGGGGGGCCTAGGGGGCGAGCAGTACTTC.

V and J are TRBV5-1 and TRBJ1-1; TRBD1 matches 7 bases. V was pared by 5 bases and J by 3 bases, with 4 bases of the junction left unmatched. The CDR3 is 13 amino acids. Germline V gene data show CDR1 as SGHRS and CDR2 as YFSETQ. The CDR3 region has the DNA TGCGCCAGCAGACGGGACAGAGACACTGAAGCTTTCTTT. It codes for CASRRDRDTEAFF.

This chain links TRBV12-3 or TRBV12-4 with TRBJ1-5; D possibly corresponds to TRBD1 (6 bases). Trimming removed 5 bases at V and 14 bases at J, with 16 bases between. CDR3 length: 12 amino acids. The CDR3 spells CASSGSDSYEHF. In DNA form, the CDR3 reads TGTGCCAGCAGTGGTTCGGACAGCTACGAGCATTTT.

There are a few counts of this clonotype. V gene TRBV6-5 combines with J gene TRBJ1-5; a weak D match, TRBD1 (5 bases). CDR3 length: 15 amino acids. The germline V gene has CDR1 MNHEY and CDR2 SVGAGI. Trimming took off 8 bases at V and 4 bases at J, with 18 bases between the two ends. CDR3 nucleotides: TGTGCCAGCGTGACCAGTAGGGGCGTAAATCAGCCCCAGCATTTT. It codes for CASVTSRGVNQPQHF.

This clonotype appeared once. The chain couples TRBV25-1 to TRBJ1-6, with D possibly matching TRBD1 (5 bases). The CDR3 contains 17 residues. Germline V gene sequence: CDR1 MGHDK, CDR2 SYGVNS. V dropped 4 bases and J dropped 0 bases, with 13 bases sitting between them. The CDR3 spells CASSARSGLSYNSPLHF. In nucleotides, the CDR3 is TGTGCCAGCAGTGCTAGGTCAGGGCTCTCCTATAATTCACCCCTCCACTTT.

In this sample, this clonotype turned up many times. The chain has TRBV10-1 and TRBJ1-2; D is uncertain. Deletions cut 2 bases from V and 9 bases from J, with 13 bases between. The CDR3 has 13 residues. Germline assignment: CDR1 WNHNN and CDR2 SYGVQD (reference sequence). The CDR3 coding sequence is TGCGCCAGCAGTGAGAGGCTAGACGCCAGCTACACCTTC. It codes for CASSERLDASYTF.

The rearrangement links TRBV25-1 to TRBJ1-6; no definite D call. Trimming shortened V by 6 bases and J by 6 bases, and 18 bases separated the two germline ends. Germline V gene lookup returns CDR1 MGHDK and CDR2 SYGVNS. The length of the CDR3 is 16 residues. The CDR3, as DNA: TGTGCCAGCAGCATGAAGAGTACGGCTTTTAATTCACCCCTCCACTTT. Its protein product is CASSMKSTAFNSPLHF.

This clonotype was picked up a small number of times. The chain carries TRBV7-9 and TRBJ2-5; TRBD2 might be the D (6 bases). This CDR3 comprises 16 residues. The V end was cut by 5 bases, the J end by 4 bases, with 20 bases between. Germline CDR1 reads SEHNR; CDR2 reads FQNEAQ (reference sequence). CDR3 residues: CASSQESLGGGETQYF. The CDR3 region has the DNA TGTGCCAGCAGCCAAGAGAGCTTGGGAGGCGGAGAGACCCAGTACTTC.

This clonotype was observed a few times. The chain is built from TRBV7-9 and TRBJ2-7, with D tentatively TRBD1 or TRBD2 (5 bases each). CDR3 length: 15 residues. CDR1 and CDR2 from the germline V gene are SEHNR and FQNEAQ (reference sequence). Trimming pared 7 bases from V and 7 bases from J, leaving 23 bases between. CDR3 sequence (DNA): TGTGCCAGCACTTACCGACGAGGGGCAAGGTGGGAGCAGTACTTC. Its translation: CASTYRRGARWEQYF.

The gene calls are TRBV7-9 and TRBJ2-7, with 8 bases that match TRBD1. Losses at the gene ends were 2 bases for V and 7 bases for J; bases not matched to a gene: 13. The CDR3 is made up of 16 amino acids. Per germline, CDR1 SEHNR and CDR2 FQNEAQ (reference sequence). CDR3 sequence: CASSLSLGTGGWEQYF. In nucleotides, the CDR3 is TGTGCCAGCAGCTTAAGTTTGGGGACAGGCGGCTGGGAGCAGTACTTC.

The rearrangement joins TRBV6-4 to TRBJ2-1; TRBD2 aligns across 8 bases. The V segment lost 0 bases and the J segment 7 bases; nucleotides outside the gene matches: 5. The CDR3 sequence is 15 residues long. The germline CDR1 and CDR2 sequences are MRHNA and SNTAGT. CDR3 region: CASSDSTGGGNEQFF. The CDR3 nucleotides are TGTGCCAGCAGTGACTCTACCGGGGGGGGGAATGAGCAGTTCTTC.

This clonotype was observed a handful of times. The chain joins TRBV19 to TRBJ2-3; D is unclear. V shed 6 bases and J shed 0 bases, with 4 bases lying between them. Germline CDR1 LNHDA, CDR2 SQIVND (reference sequence). The CDR3 runs 12 residues. CDR3 sequence reads: CASSRSTDTQYF. The CDR3 DNA reads as TGTGCCAGTAGCCGGAGCACAGATACGCAGTATTTT.